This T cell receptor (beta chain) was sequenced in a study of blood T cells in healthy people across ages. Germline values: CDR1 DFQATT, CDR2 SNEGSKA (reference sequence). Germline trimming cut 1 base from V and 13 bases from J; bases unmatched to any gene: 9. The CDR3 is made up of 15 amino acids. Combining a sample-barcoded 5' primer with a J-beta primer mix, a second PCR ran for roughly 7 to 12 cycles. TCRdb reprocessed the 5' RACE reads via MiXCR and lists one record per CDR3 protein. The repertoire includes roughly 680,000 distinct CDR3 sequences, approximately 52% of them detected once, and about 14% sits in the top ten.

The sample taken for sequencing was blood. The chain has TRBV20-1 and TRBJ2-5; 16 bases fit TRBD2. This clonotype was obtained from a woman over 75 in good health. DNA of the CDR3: TGCAGTGCTAGAGTGCCCGGGACTAGCGGGAGGGGGTCGTACTTC. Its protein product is CSARVPGTSGRGSYF.